These 9 T cell receptor beta chains originate from one sample sequenced in a study of regulatory T cells in long-lasting Graves disease. Specified time point: newly diagnosed GD, antithyroid drugs for less than 3 months. Extracted RNA from PBMCs served as the source of the TCR library. Sequencing libraries for TCR beta were prepared with iRepertoire HTBI primers and Arm-PCR of CDR3 regions. TCRdb re-called the multiplex PCR reads through MiXCR, storing one row per CDR3 protein. The sample has under 700,000 distinct CDR3 sequences; around 16% are singletons. This sample also appeared in a second study, on T cells in Graves' hyperthyroidism and ophthalmopathy.

The source was peripheral blood mononuclear cells (PBMCs), collected at new diagnosis, from a patient treated with antithyroid drugs. The receptors originated from a woman between 40 and 65 years old with Graves disease.

This clonotype was detected a few times. The chain couples TRBV7-8 to TRBJ1-3; 8 bases are shared with TRBD1. V lost 1 base to trimming and J lost 0 bases; unmatched junction nucleotides: 11. CDR3 length equals 19 residues. Germline V gene sequence: CDR1 SGHVS, CDR2 FQNEAQ. CDR3 region: CASSLGQGTVYSSGNTIYF. The DNA for the CDR3 is TGTGCCAGCAGCTTAGGACAGGGGACCGTCTATTCCTCTGGAAACACCATATATTTT.

The chain employs TRBV5-5 and TRBJ1-1; 8 bases agree with TRBD1. Germline values: CDR1 SGHKS, CDR2 YYEKEE (reference sequence). After removal of 1 base from V and 7 bases from J, the junction contained 3 bases not matched to a gene. The CDR3 is made up of 13 amino acids. In DNA, the CDR3 is TGTGCCAGCAGCTTGCAGGGGGCAAATGAAGCTTTCTTT. Its protein is CASSLQGANEAFF.

Notes on this clonotype: A far more abundant clone sits one base away, making this likely a read error. The rearrangement links TRBV27 to TRBJ2-5; D might be TRBD2 (6 bases). Germline V gives CDR1 MNHEY, CDR2 SMNVEV (reference sequence). The CDR3 sequence is 12 residues long. The chain's CDR3 is CASSAGLETRYF. The DNA for the CDR3 is TGTGCCAGCAGTGCGGGGTTAGAGACCCGGTACTTC.

At least ten counts were recorded for this clonotype. The chain has TRBV3-1 and TRBJ1-4; D gene unclear. CDR3 length: 17 residues. Trimming left V 1 base short and J 5 bases short, with 17 bases between. Looked up from germline, CDR1 is LGHDT and CDR2 is YNNKEL (reference sequence). CDR3 nucleotides: TGTGCCAGCAGCCAAGCTACATCTACCAGAGGGAATGAAAAACTGTTTTTT. Its protein is CASSQATSTRGNEKLFF.

This clonotype was seen at least ten times. This chain links TRBV12-5 with TRBJ1-1, with a possible D match to TRBD1 (5 bases). The CDR3 consists of 13 residues. Germline CDR1 is LGHNT and CDR2 is FRNRAP. V lost 6 bases, J lost 6 bases, and 14 bases lay in between. The CDR3 nucleotides read TGTGCTAGTGGACCGCCTTGGGGGGCTGAAGCTTTCTTT. Translated, it gives CASGPPWGAEAFF.

This clonotype was seen a handful of times. V is TRBV6-4 and J is TRBJ2-7; D not certain. Trimming took off 7 bases at V and 8 bases at J, with 6 bases between the two ends. There are 9 residues in the CDR3. Germline-derived CDR1 and CDR2 are MRHNA and SNTAGT. The CDR3 spells CASKIKQYF. The CDR3 DNA follows: TGTGCCAGCAAGATAAAGCAGTACTTC.

This clonotype was picked up many times. The chain links TRBV6-1 to TRBJ1-5; D uncertain. The CDR3 sequence is 15 residues long. V shed 1 base and J shed 0 bases, with 7 bases lying between them. CDR1 and CDR2 from the germline V gene are MNHNS and SASEGT. The DNA of the CDR3 is TGTGCCAGCAGTGAAGTGGTCAGTAGCAATCAGCCCCAGCATTTT. Its protein is CASSEVVSSNQPQHF.

This clonotype was detected many times. The chain employs TRBV20-1 and TRBJ2-3, with D tentatively TRBD2 (5 bases). The CDR3 is made up of 13 amino acids. Germline CDR1 DFQATT, CDR2 SNEGSKA (reference sequence). With 7 bases removed from V and 2 bases from J, the gap between germline ends came to 13 bases. The CDR3 nucleotides read TGCAGTGTGGTCAGACTACTCACAGATACGCAGTATTTT. Translated: CSVVRLLTDTQYF.

There are a few counts of this clonotype. The chain employs TRBV10-3 and TRBJ1-3, with D uncertain. Per germline, CDR1 ENHRY and CDR2 SYGVKD. V was pared by 10 bases and J by 3 bases, with 16 bases between. CDR3 length: 14 residues. CDR3 residues: CASALGQNGNTIYF. CDR3 sequence (DNA): TGTGCCAGCGCGCTCGGGCAGAATGGAAACACCATATATTTT.